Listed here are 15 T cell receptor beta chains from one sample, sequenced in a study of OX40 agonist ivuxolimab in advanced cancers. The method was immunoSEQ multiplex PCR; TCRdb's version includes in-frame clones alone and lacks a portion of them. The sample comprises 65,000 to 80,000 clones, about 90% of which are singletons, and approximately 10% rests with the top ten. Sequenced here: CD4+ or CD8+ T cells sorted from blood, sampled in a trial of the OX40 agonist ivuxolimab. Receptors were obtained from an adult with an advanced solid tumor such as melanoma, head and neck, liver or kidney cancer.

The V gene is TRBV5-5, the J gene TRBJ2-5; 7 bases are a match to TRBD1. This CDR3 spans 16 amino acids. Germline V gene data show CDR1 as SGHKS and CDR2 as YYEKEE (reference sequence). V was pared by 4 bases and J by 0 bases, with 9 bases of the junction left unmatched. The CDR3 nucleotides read TGTGCCAGCAGCGTCGACAGGGTGGGAAACCAAGAGACCCAGTACTTC. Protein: CASSVDRVGNQETQYF.

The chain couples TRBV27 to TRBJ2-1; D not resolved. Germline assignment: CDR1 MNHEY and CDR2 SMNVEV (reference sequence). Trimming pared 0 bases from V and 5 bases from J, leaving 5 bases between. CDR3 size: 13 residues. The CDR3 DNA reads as TGTGCCAGCAGTTTATCGAGCGACAATGAGCAGTTCTTC. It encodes CASSLSSDNEQFF.

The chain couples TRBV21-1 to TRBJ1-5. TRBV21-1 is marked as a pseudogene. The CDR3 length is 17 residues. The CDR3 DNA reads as TGTGCCAGCAGCAAACTCGACGCGGCTTATAGCAATCAGCCCCAGCATTTT. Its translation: CASSKLDAAYSNQPQHF.

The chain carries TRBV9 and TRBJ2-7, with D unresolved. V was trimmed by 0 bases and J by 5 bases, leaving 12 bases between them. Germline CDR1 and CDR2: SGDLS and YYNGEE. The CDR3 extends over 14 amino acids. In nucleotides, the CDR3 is TGTGCCAGCAGCGTAGGGTCCCCGACGGACGAGCAGTACTTC. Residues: CASSVGSPTDEQYF.

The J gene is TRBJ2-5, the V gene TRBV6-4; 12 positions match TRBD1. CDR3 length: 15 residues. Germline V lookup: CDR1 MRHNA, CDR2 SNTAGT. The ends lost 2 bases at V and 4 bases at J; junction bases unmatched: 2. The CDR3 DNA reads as TGTGCCAGCAGTGACGGGACAGGGGGCGCAGAGACCCAGTACTTC. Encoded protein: CASSDGTGGAETQYF.

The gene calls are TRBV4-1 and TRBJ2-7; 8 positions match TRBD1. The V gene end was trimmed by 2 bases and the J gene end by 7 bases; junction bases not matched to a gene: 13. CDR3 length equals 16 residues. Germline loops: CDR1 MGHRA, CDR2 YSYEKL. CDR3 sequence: CASSQSRVTGAGEQYF. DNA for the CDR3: TGCGCCAGCAGCCAATCTAGAGTGACAGGGGCTGGGGAGCAGTACTTC.

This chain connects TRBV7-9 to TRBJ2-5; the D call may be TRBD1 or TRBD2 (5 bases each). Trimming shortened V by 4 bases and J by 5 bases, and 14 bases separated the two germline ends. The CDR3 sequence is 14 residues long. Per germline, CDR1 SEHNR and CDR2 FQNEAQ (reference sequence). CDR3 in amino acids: CASSSGPGWETQYF. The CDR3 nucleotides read TGTGCCAGCAGCTCGGGACCTGGGTGGGAGACCCAGTACTTC.

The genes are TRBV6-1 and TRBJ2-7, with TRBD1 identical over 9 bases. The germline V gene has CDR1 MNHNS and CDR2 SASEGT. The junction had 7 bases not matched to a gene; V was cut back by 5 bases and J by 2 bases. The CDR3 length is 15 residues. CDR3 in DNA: TGTGCCAGCAGTACTCGGACAGGGGCAACCTACGAGCAGTACTTC. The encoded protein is CASSTRTGATYEQYF.

The CDR3 DNA is TGTGCCAGCAGCTTAGGTTCTGGTAATACTGAAGCTTTCTTT. Protein product: CASSLGSGNTEAFF. V and J are TRBV7-9 and TRBJ1-1; unclear D gene. V lost 1 base to trimming and J lost 5 bases, with 11 bases between them. CDR1 is SEHNR and CDR2 is FQNEAQ in the germline V gene (reference sequence). The CDR3 has 14 residues.

The CDR3 region has the DNA TGTGCCATCAGTGAGTCGAGGGACACCCCCTACGAGCAGTACTTC. Amino acids: CAISESRDTPYEQYF. The chain couples TRBV10-3 to TRBJ2-7; D might be TRBD1 (6 bases). V lost 0 bases and J 2 bases, leaving 11 bases between the germline ends. CDR1 ENHRY and CDR2 SYGVKD come from the germline V gene. This CDR3 region has 15 residues.

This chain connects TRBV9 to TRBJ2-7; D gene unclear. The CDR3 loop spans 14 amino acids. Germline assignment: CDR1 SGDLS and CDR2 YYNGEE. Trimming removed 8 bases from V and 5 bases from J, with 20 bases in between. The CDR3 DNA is TGTGCCAGTGCCCCGGACGTGGGGATCAACGAGCAGTACTTC. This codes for CASAPDVGINEQYF.

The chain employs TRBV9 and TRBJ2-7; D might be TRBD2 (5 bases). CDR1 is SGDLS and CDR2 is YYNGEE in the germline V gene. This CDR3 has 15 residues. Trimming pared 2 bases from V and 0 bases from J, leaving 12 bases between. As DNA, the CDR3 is TGTGCCAGCAGCGTTACACCGGGGAACTCCTACGAGCAGTACTTC. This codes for CASSVTPGNSYEQYF.

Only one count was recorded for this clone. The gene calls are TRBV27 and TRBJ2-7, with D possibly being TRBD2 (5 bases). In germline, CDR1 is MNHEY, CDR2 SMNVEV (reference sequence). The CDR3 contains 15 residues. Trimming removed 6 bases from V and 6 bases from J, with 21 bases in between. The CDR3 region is CASSLAAGVLGEQYF. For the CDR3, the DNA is TGTGCCAGCAGCCTTGCGGCCGGGGTCTTAGGCGAGCAGTACTTC.

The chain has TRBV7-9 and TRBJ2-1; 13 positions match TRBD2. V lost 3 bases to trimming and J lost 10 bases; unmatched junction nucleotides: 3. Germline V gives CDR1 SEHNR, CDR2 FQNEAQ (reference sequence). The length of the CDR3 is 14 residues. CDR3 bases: TGTGCCAGCAGCTTCGGACTAGCGGGGGTGGAGCAGTTCTTC. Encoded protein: CASSFGLAGVEQFF. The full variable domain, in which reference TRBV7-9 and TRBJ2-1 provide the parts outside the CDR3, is DTGVSQNPRHKITKRGQNVTFRCDPISEHNRLYWYRQTLGQGPEFLTYFQNEAQLEKSRLLSDRFSAERPKGSFSTLEIQRTEQGDSAMYLCASSFGLAGVEQFFGPGTRLTVL.

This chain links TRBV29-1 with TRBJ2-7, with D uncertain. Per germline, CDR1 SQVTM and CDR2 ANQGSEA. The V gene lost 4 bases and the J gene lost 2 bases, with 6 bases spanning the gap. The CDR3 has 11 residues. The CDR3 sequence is CSVVVPYEQYF. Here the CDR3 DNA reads TGCAGCGTTGTGGTCCCCTACGAGCAGTACTTC.